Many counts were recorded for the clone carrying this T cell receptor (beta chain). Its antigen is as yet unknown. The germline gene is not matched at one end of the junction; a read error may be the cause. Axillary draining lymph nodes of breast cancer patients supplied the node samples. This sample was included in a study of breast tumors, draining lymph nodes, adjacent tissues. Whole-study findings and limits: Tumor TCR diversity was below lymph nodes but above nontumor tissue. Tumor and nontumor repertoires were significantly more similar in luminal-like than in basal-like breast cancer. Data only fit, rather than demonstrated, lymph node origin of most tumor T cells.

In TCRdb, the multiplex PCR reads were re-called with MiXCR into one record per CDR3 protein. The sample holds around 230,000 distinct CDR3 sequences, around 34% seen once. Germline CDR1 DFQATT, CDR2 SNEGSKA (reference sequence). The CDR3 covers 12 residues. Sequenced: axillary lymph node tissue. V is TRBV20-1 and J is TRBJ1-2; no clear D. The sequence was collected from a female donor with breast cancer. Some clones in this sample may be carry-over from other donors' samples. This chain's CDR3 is CSARVRDYGSTF. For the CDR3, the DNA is TGCAGTGCTAGAGTTCGTGACTATGGCTCCACCTTC.